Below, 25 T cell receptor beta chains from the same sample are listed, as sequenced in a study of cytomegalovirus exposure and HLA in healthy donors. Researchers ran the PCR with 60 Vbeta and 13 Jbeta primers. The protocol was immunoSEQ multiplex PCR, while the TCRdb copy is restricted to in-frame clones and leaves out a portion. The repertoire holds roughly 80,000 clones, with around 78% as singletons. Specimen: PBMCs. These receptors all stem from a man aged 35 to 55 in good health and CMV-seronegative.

CDR3 loop: CASSVRTGNSEAFF. The CDR3 DNA is TGTGCCAGCAGCGTACGGACAGGGAATAGTGAAGCTTTCTTT. V and J are TRBV9 and TRBJ1-1; 8 nucleotides agree with TRBD1. The length of the CDR3 is 14 residues. The ends lost 1 base at V and 7 bases at J; junction bases unmatched: 6. Germline CDR1 SGDLS, CDR2 YYNGEE. The full variable domain, rest sourced from reference TRBV9 and TRBJ1-1, is DSGVTQTPKHLITATGQRVTLRCSPRSGDLSVYWYQQSLDQGLQFLIQYYNGEERAKGNILERFSAQQFPDLHSELNLSSLELGDSALYFCASSVRTGNSEAFFGQGTRLTVV.

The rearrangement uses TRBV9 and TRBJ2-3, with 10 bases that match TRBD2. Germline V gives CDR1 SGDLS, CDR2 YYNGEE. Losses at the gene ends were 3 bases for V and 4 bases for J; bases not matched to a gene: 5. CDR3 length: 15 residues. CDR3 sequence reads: CASSESGGASDTQYF. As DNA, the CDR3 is TGTGCCAGCAGCGAGAGCGGGGGGGCTTCAGATACGCAGTATTTT.

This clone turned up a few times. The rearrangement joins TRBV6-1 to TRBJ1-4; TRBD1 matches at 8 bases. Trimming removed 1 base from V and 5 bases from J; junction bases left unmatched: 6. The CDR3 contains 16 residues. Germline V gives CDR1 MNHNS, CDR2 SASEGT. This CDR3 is CASSEDRGKGNEKLFF. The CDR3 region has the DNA TGTGCCAGCAGTGAAGACAGGGGGAAAGGGAATGAAAAACTGTTTTTT.

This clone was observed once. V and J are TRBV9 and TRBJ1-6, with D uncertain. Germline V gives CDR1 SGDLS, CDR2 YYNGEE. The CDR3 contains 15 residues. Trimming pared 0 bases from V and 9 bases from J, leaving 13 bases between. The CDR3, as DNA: TGTGCCAGCAGCGTAGTGGGCGGACTCTCTTCACCCCTCCACTTT. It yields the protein CASSVVGGLSSPLHF.

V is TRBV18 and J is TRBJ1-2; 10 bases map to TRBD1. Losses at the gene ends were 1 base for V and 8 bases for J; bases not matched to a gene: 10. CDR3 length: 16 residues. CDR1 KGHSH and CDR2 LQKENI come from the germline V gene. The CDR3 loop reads CASSPREGTGAWGYTF. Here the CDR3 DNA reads TGTGCCAGCTCACCACGAGAAGGGACAGGGGCTTGGGGCTACACCTTC.

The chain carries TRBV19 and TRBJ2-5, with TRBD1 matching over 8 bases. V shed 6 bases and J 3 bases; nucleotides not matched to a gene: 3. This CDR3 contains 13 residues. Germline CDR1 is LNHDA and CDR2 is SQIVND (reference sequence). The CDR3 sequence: CASRVTGEETQYF. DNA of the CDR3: TGTGCCAGTAGGGTGACAGGGGAAGAGACCCAGTACTTC.

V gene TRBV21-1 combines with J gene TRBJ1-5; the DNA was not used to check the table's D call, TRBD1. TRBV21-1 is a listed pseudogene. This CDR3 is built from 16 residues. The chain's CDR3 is CASSKEGTGDNQPQHF. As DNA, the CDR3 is TGTGCCAGCAGCAAAGAAGGAACAGGGGACAATCAGCCCCAGCATTTT.

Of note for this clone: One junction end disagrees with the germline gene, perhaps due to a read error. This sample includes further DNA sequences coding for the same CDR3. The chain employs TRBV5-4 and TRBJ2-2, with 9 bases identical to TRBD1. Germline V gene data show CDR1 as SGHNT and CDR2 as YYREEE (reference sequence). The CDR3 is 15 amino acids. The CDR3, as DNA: TGCGCCAGCAGCTCTGGACAGGGGTGGGCCGGGGAGCTGTTTTTT. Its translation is CASSSGQGWAGELFF. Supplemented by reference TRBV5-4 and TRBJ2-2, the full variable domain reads ETGVTQSPTHLIKTRGQQVTLRCSSQSGHNTVSWYQQALGQGPQFIFQYYREEENGRGNFPPRFSGLQFPNYSSELNVNALELDDSALYLCASSSGQGWAGELFFGEGSRLTVL.

The CDR3 coding sequence is TGTGCCAGCAGCCCACTGGGCGGGGGGGCCTCCTACGAGCAGTACTTC. It encodes CASSPLGGGASYEQYF. V usage is TRBV7-6 and J usage is TRBJ2-7, with TRBD2 matching over 9 bases. The CDR3 runs 16 residues. Germline V gives CDR1 SGHVS, CDR2 FNYEAQ. V was clipped by 5 bases and J by 0 bases; unmatched bases: 8.

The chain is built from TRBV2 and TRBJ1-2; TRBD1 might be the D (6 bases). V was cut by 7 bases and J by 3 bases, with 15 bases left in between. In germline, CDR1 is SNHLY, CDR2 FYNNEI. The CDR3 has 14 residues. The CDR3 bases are TGTGCCAGCACCGCGGGCAGGGGTGACTATGGCTACACCTTC. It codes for CASTAGRGDYGYTF.

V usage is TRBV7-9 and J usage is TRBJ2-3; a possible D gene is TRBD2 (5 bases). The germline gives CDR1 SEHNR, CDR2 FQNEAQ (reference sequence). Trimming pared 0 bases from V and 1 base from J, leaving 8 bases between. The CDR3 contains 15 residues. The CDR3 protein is CASSLALGGTDTQYF. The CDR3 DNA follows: TGTGCCAGCAGCTTAGCCTTGGGAGGCACAGATACGCAGTATTTT.

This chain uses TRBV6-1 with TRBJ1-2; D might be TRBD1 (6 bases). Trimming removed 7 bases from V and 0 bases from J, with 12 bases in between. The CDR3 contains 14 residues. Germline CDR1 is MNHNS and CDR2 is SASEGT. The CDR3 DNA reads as TGTGCCAGCACCTGGGACATGTCTAACTATGGCTACACCTTC. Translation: CASTWDMSNYGYTF.

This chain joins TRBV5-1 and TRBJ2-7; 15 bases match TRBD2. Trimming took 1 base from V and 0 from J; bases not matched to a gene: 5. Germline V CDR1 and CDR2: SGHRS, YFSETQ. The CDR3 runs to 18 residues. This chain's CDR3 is CASSLRTSGGESSYEQYF. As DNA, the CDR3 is TGCGCCAGCAGCTTGCGGACTAGCGGGGGGGAAAGCTCCTACGAGCAGTACTTC.

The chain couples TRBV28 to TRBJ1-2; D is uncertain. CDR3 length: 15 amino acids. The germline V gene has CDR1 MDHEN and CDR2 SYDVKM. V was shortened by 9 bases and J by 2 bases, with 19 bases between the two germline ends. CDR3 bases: TGTGCCAGTCTACGGGTTGGCGGGCAGAACTATGGCTACACCTTC. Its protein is CASLRVGGQNYGYTF.

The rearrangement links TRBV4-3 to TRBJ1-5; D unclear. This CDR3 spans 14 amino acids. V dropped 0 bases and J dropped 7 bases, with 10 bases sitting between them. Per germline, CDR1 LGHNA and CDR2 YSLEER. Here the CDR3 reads CASSQEPGNQPQHF. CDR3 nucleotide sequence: TGCGCCAGCAGCCAAGAGCCCGGGAACCAGCCCCAGCATTTT.

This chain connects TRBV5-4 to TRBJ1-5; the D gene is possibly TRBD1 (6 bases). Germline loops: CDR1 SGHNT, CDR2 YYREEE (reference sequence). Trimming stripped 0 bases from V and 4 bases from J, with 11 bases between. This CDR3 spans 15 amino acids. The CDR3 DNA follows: TGTGCCAGCAGCTTGGGAGGGGGTGCTAATCAGCCCCAGCATTTT. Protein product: CASSLGGGANQPQHF.

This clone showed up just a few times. CDR3 protein: CASSSFIGGESEKLFF. In DNA form, the CDR3 reads TGTGCCAGCAGTTCGTTCATTGGGGGCGAAAGTGAAAAACTGTTTTTT. V is TRBV6-5 and J is TRBJ1-4; D might be TRBD1 (6 bases). Germline V lookup: CDR1 MNHEY, CDR2 SVGAGI. V was pared by 4 bases and J by 7 bases, with 19 bases between. This CDR3 contains 16 residues.

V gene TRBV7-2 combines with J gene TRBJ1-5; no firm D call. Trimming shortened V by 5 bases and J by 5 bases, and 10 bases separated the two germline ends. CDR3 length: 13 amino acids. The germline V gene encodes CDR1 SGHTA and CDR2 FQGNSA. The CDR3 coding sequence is TGTGCCAGCAGCAACCAACAAGATCAGCCCCAGCATTTT. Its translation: CASSNQQDQPQHF.

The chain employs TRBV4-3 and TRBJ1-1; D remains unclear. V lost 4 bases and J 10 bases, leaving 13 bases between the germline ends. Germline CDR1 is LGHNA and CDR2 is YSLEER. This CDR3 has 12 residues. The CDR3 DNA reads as TGCGCCAGCAGCCGTAGCGGACTGGCAGCTTTCTTT. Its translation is CASSRSGLAAFF.

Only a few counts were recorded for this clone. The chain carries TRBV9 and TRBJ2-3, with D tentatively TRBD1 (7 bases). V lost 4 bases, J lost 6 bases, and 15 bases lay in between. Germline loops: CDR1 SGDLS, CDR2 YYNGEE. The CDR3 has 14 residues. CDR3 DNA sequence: TGTGCCAGCAGCACCCCAGGGGGGTCGGATACGCAGTATTTT. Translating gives CASSTPGGSDTQYF.

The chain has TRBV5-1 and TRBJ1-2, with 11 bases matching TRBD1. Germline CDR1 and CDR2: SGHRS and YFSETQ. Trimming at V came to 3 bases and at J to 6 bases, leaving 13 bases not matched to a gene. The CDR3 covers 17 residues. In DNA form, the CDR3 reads TGCGCCAGCAGCTCTAATCCCCCGGGACAGGGGGGAGATGGCTACACCTTC. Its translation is CASSSNPPGQGGDGYTF.

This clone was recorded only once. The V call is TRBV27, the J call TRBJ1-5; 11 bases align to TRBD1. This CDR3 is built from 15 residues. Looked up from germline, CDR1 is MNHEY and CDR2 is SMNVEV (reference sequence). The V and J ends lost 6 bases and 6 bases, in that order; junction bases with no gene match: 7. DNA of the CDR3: TGTGCCAGCAGCCGCGGGACAGGGGGATTTCAGCCCCAGCATTTT. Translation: CASSRGTGGFQPQHF.

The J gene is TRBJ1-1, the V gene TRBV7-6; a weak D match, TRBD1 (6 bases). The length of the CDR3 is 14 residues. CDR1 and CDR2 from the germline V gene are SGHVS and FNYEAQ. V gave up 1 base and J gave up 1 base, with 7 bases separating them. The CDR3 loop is CASSLVRGNTEAFF. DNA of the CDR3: TGTGCCAGCAGCTTAGTCAGGGGGAACACTGAAGCTTTCTTT.

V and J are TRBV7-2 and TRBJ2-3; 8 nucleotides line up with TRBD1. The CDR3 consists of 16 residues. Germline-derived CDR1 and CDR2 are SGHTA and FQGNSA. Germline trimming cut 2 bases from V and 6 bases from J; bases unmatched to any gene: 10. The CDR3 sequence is CASSLQGALVLDTQYF. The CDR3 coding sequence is TGTGCCAGCAGCTTACAGGGGGCGCTTGTTCTGGATACGCAGTATTTT.

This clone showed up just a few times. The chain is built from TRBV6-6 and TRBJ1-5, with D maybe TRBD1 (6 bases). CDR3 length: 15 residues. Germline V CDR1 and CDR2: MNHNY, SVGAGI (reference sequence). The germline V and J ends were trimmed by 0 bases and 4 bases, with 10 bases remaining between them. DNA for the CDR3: TGTGCCAGCAGTTACTCGAGGGGGGGGAATCAGCCCCAGCATTTT. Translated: CASSYSRGGNQPQHF.